This T cell receptor (beta chain) comes out of a study of blood T cell repertoires in COVID-19 (TCRdb year 2020). Context from the whole study: The collaborator samples originated in the United States, Italy and Spain and spanned the acute and convalescent phases of COVID-19. The samples were drawn from the first 160 participants of the ongoing ImmuneRACE study and from roughly 1,300 subjects provided by 6 global collaborators. Sample metadata almost always included a de-identified subject ID, COVID-19 status, age in years and sex. Where available, HLA class I and class II types were taken from metadata supplied by the sample provider and were not determined by assay-based typing. The material from the prospective study consisted of cDNA or gDNA derived from T cells, B-cell-depleted T cells, or PBMCs. Deeply sampled blood TCRbeta repertoires from subjects exposed to, actively infected with, or recovered from COVID-19 were included in the dataset. The repertoires were released in a freely available public database intended as a resource for research on the immune response to SARS-CoV-2. Here is what the overall study found, with its caveats: The amount of clinical and demographic metadata varied by source and participant and was provided uncurated.

Worth noting for this clone: Its binding antigen is unknown. No qualities accompany the bases; no much larger clone lies one base away.

Including cysteine and phenylalanine, the CDR3 has 15 amino acids. CDR3 DNA only is kept here, 45 bases in frame from base 1. V is trimmed back by 5 bases and J by 4 bases, and the junction contains 11 bases that no gene match accounts for. The germline V gene encodes CDR1 SGDLS and CDR2 YYNGEE. Collaborating institutions collected whole blood in K2EDTA tubes following their own protocols. For TCRbeta analysis, collaborators shipped samples as frozen whole blood, isolated PBMCs, or DNA extracted from either of those sample types. The immunoSEQ Assay, a bias-controlled multiplex PCR, was used to amplify TCRbeta CDR3 regions from genomic DNA. The original methods were these. Within the assay, amplification of reference gene primers was used to estimate how many nucleated cells each sample contained. To quantify the absolute abundance of each unique TCRbeta CDR3 rearrangement, sequence reads were collapsed and filtered. For each sample, productive Simpson clonality was calculated as the square root of Simpson's diversity index over productive rearrangements. The table comes from immuneACCESS by way of TCRdb, which keeps in-frame sequences with V and J called. Part of the clones is missing from these tables; in studies checked, under half for an unresolved V gene and the rest for unknown reasons. That table is the source of V, J and clone size, and D and trimming were worked out from the DNA. In this sample the table shows approximately 260,000 clones, 84% of which occur a single time. The ten largest clones represent 8.6% of the sample.

This sequence was found in a human donor in a cohort sampled during active COVID-19. Sequencing was done on a sample of peripheral blood. The rearranged segments are TRBV9 and TRBJ1-1, with 7 bases in between that match TRBD1. The CDR3 protein is CASSSRQGGSTEAFF. The sequenced DNA is TGTGCCAGCAGTTCTAGACAGGGTGGGAGCACTGAAGCTTTCTTT.